This TCR beta chain was recorded in a study of shared clonotypes between healthy human individuals. The repertoire was sequenced with immunoSEQ multiplex PCR; TCRdb's copy has only in-frame clones and lacks some. The table lists about 680,000 clones, around 73% of them singletons. Study-wide results and caveats: Clonotypes which were not shared had lower generation probabilities than clonotypes that all four donors shared.

This CDR3 comprises 15 residues. From germline, CDR1 is MGHRA and CDR2 YSYEKL. With V trimmed by 3 bases and J by 1 base, 0 bases remained unmatched. To note about this clone: Its antigen is as yet unknown.

V and J are TRBV4-1 and TRBJ1-1; 12 bases agree with TRBD1. The sequenced sample consisted of memory CD4+ T cells sorted from blood. Subset denoted: CD45RA-negative fraction. This sequence originates from a woman younger than 45 in good health. The CDR3 nucleotides read TGCGCCAGCAGCCAGGGACAGGGGGCGAACACTGAAGCTTTCTTT. Protein product: CASSQGQGANTEAFF.